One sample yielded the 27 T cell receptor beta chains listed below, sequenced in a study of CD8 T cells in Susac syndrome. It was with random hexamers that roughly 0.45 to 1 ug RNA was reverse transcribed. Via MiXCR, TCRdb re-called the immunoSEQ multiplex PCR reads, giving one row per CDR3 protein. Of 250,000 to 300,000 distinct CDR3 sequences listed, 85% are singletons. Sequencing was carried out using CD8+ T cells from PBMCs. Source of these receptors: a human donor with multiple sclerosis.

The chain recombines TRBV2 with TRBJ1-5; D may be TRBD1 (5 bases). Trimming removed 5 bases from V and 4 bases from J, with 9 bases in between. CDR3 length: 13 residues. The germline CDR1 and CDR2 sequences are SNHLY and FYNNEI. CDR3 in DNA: TGTGCCAGCAGTTACAGGTCTAATCAGCCCCAGCATTTT. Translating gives CASSYRSNQPQHF. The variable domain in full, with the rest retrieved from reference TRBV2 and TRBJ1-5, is EPEVTQTPSHQVTQMGQEVILRCVPISNHLYFYWYRQILGQKVEFLVSFYNNEISEKSEIFDDQFSVERPDGSNFTLKIRSTKLEDSAMYFCASSYRSNQPQHFGDGTRLSIL.

The CDR3 DNA reads as TGCGCCAGCAGCGCGCGGGGGGGAGCCGAGCAGTACTTC. Translated, it gives CASSARGGAEQYF. The J gene is TRBJ2-7, the V gene TRBV5-1; 9 nucleotides match TRBD2. CDR1 is SGHRS and CDR2 is YFSETQ in the germline V gene. J lost 6 bases, V lost 4 bases, and 5 bases had no gene match. The CDR3 contains 13 residues. Using reference TRBV5-1 and TRBJ2-7 for the parts outside the CDR3, the full variable domain is KAGVTQTPRYLIKTRGQQVTLSCSPISGHRSVSWYQQTPGQGLQFLFEYFSETQRNKGNFPGRFSGRQFSNSRSEMNVSTLELGDSALYLCASSARGGAEQYFGPGTRLTVT.

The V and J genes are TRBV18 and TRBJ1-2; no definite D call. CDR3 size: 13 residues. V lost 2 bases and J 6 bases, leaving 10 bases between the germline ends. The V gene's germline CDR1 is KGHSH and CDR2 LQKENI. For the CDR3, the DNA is TGTGCCAGCTCACCAGTGTATTCGGATGGCTACACCTTC. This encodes CASSPVYSDGYTF.

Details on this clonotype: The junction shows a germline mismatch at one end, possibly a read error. The CDR3 loop reads CAVSASGYTDTQYF. In nucleotides, the CDR3 is TGTGCCGTCAGCGCGAGCGGGTACACAGATACGCAGTATTTT. The chain carries TRBV10-3 and TRBJ2-3; D is possibly TRBD2 (6 bases). CDR1 is ENHRY and CDR2 is SYGVKD in the germline V gene. This CDR3 spans 14 amino acids.

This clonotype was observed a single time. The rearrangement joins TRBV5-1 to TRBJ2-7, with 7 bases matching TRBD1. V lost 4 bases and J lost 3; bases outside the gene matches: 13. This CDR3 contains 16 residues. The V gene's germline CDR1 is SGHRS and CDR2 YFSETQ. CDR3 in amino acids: CASSLGEGQRNYEQYF. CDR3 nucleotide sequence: TGCGCCAGCAGCCTGGGAGAGGGACAGAGAAACTACGAGCAGTACTTC. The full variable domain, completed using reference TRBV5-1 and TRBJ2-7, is KAGVTQTPRYLIKTRGQQVTLSCSPISGHRSVSWYQQTPGQGLQFLFEYFSETQRNKGNFPGRFSGRQFSNSRSEMNVSTLELGDSALYLCASSLGEGQRNYEQYFGPGTRLTVT.

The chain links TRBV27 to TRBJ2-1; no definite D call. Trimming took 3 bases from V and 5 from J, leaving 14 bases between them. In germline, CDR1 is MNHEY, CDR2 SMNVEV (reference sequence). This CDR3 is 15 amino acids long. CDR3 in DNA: TGTGCCAGCAGTTTTAAGATTTATTCCAACAATGAGCAGTTCTTC. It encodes CASSFKIYSNNEQFF.

Here the CDR3 reads CASGSGLVYNEQFF. The CDR3 DNA is TGTGCTAGTGGTTCGGGACTAGTCTACAATGAGCAGTTCTTC. V gene TRBV12-5 combines with J gene TRBJ2-1; 8 bases are shared with TRBD2. V lost 4 bases and J lost 3; bases outside the gene matches: 2. The germline gives CDR1 LGHNT, CDR2 FRNRAP. CDR3 length: 14 amino acids.

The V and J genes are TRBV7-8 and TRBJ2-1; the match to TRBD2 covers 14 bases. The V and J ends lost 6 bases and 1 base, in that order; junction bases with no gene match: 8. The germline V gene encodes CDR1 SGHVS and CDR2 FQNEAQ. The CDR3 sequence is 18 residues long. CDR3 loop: CASSSRLAGGASYNEQFF. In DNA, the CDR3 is TGTGCCAGCAGTTCGAGACTAGCGGGAGGGGCTTCCTACAATGAGCAGTTCTTC.

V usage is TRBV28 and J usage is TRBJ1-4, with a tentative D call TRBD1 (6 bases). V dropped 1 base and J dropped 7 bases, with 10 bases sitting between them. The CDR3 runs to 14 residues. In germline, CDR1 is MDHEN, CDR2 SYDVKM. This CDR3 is CASSLLGAGEKLFF. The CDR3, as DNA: TGTGCCAGCAGTTTATTGGGGGCTGGTGAAAAACTGTTTTTT.

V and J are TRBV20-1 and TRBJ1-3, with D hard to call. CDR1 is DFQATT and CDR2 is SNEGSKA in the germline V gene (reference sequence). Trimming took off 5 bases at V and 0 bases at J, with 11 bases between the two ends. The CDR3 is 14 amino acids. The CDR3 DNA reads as TGCAGTGCTGAGAGCGGCTACTCTGGAAACACCATATATTTT. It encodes CSAESGYSGNTIYF.

Written as DNA, the CDR3 is TGCGCCAGCAGCCCCTTTACCGGGACTAGGTATGAGCAGTTCTTC. This sequence encodes CASSPFTGTRYEQFF. The V gene is TRBV5-1, the J gene TRBJ2-1; 8 bases are a match to TRBD2. Germline values: CDR1 SGHRS, CDR2 YFSETQ. J gave up 8 bases and V 4 bases, and 11 bases lay outside the gene matches. The CDR3 totals 15 residues.

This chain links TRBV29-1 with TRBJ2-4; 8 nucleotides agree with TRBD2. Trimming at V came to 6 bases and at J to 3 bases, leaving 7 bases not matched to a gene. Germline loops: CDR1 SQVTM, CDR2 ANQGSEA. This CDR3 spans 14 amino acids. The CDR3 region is CSVAGLVDKNIQYF. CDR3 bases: TGCAGCGTGGCGGGACTAGTCGACAAAAACATTCAGTACTTC.

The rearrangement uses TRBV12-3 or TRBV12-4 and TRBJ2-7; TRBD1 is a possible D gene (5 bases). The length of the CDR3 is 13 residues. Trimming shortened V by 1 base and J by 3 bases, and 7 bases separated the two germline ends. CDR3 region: CASSLGQNYEQYF. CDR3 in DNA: TGTGCCAGCAGTTTAGGACAGAACTACGAGCAGTACTTC.

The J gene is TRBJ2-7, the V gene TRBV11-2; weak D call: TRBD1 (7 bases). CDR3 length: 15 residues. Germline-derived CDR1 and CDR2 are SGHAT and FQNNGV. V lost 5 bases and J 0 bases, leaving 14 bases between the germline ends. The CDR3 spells CASSTGDGSSYEQYF. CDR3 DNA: TGTGCCAGCAGCACAGGGGACGGGAGCTCCTACGAGCAGTACTTC.

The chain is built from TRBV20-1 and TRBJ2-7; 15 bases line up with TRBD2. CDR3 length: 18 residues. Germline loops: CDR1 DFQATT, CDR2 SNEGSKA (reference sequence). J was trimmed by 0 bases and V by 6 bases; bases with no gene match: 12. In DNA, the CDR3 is TGCAGTGCCTCCCCGGGACTAGCGGGAGGCTGGGGCTCCTACGAGCAGTACTTC. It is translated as CSASPGLAGGWGSYEQYF.

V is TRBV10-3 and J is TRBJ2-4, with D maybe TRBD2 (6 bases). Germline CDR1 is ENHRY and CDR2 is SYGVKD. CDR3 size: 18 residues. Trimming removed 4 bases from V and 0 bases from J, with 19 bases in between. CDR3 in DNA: TGTGCCATCAGTGCCCTAGCGTCCAATGCGCCAGCCAAAAACATTCAGTACTTC. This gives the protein CAISALASNAPAKNIQYF.

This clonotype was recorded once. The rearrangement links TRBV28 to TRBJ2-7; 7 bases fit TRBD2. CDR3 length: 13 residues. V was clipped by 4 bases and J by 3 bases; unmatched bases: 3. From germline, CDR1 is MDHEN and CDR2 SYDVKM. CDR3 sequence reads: CASSWGEGYEQYF. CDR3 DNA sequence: TGTGCCAGCAGTTGGGGGGAGGGCTACGAGCAGTACTTC.

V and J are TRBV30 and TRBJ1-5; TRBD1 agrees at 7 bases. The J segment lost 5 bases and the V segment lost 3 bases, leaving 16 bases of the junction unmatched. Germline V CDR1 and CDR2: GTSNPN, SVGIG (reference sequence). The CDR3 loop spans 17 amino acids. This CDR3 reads CAWSPLRAGQAYQPQHF. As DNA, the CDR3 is TGTGCCTGGAGCCCCTTGAGGGCTGGACAGGCTTATCAGCCCCAGCATTTT.

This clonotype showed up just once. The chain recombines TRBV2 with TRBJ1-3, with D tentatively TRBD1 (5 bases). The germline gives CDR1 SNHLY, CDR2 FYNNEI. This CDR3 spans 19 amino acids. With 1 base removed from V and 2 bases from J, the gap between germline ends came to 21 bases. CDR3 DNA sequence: TGTGCCAGCAGTGAAGGCCTAATGGGTTGGGGGAAGACTGGAAACACCATATATTTT. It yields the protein CASSEGLMGWGKTGNTIYF.

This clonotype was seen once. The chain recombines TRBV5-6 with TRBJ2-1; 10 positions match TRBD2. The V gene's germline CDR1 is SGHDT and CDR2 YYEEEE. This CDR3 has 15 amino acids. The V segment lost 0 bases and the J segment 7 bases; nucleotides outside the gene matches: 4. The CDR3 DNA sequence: TGTGCCAGCAGCTTGGAAGCGGGAGGGGAGAATGAGCAGTTCTTC. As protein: CASSLEAGGENEQFF.

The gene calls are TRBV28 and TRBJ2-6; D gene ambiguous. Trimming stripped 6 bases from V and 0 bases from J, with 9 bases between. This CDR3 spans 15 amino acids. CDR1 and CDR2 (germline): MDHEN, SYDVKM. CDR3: CASRAQNSGANVLTF. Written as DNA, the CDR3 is TGTGCCAGCAGGGCACAAAACTCTGGGGCCAACGTCCTGACTTTC.

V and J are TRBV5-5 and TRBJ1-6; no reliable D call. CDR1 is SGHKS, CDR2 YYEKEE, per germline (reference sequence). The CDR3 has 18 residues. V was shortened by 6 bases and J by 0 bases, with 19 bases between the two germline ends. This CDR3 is CASTLGFYGSSYNSPLHF. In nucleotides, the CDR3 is TGTGCCAGCACCCTTGGTTTCTACGGAAGCTCCTATAATTCACCCCTCCACTTT.

CDR3 sequence reads: CASDWGFEAFF. In DNA, the CDR3 is TGTGCCAGCGATTGGGGCTTTGAAGCTTTCTTT. The gene calls are TRBV19 and TRBJ1-1; a weak D match, TRBD1 (5 bases). The CDR3 is 11 residues long. Trimming shortened V by 9 bases and J by 7 bases, and 12 bases separated the two germline ends. The germline V gene encodes CDR1 LNHDA and CDR2 SQIVND (reference sequence).

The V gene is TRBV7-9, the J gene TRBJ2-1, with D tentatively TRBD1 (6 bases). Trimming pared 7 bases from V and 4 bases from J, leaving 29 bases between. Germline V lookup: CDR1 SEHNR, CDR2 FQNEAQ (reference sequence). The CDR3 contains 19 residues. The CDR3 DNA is TGTGCCAGCAACCCCACCGACCAAACAGGGACACTTTATTACAATGAGCAGTTCTTC. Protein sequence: CASNPTDQTGTLYYNEQFF.

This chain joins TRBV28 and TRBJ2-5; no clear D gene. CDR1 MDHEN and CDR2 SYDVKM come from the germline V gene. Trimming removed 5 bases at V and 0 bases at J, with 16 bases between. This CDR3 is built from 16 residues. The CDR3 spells CASSPLTAQDQETQYF. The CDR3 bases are TGTGCCAGCAGTCCTCTAACGGCGCAGGACCAAGAGACCCAGTACTTC.

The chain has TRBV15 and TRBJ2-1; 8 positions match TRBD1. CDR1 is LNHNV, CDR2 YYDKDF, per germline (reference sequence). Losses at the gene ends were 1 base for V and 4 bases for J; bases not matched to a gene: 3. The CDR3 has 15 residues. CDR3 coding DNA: TGTGCCACCAGCAGAGCGACAGGGGTATACAATGAGCAGTTCTTC. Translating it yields CATSRATGVYNEQFF. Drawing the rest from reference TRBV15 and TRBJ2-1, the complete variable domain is DAMVIQNPRYQVTQFGKPVTLSCSQTLNHNVMYWYQQKSSQAPKLLFHYYDKDFNNEADTPDNFQSRRPNTSFCFLDIRSPGLGDTAMYLCATSRATGVYNEQFFGPGTRLTVL.

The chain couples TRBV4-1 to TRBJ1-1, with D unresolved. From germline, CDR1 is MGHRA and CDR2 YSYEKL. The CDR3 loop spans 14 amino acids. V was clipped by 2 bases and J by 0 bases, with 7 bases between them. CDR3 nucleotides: TGCGCCAGCAGCCAACCAGGATTGAACACTGAAGCTTTCTTT. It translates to CASSQPGLNTEAFF.